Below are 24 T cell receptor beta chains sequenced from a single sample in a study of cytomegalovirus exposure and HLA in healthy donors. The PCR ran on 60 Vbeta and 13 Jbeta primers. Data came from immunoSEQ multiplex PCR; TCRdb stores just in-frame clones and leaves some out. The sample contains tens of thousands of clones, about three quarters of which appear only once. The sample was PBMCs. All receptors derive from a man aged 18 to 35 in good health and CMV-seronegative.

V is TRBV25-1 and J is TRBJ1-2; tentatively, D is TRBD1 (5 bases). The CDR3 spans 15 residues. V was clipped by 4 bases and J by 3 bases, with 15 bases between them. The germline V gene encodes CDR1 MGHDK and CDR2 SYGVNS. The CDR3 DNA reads TGTGCCAGCAGTGCCCCGATGGGGGGAGACTATGGCTACACCTTC. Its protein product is CASSAPMGGDYGYTF.

The CDR3 spells CASSATGGFYEQYF. The DNA of the CDR3 is TGCGCCAGCAGCGCGACAGGGGGCTTTTACGAGCAGTACTTC. The rearrangement joins TRBV5-1 to TRBJ2-7; TRBD1 agrees at 10 bases. V shed 4 bases, J shed 4 bases, and the junction held 5 bases outside the gene matches. CDR1 and CDR2 from the germline V gene are SGHRS and YFSETQ. The CDR3 loop spans 14 amino acids.

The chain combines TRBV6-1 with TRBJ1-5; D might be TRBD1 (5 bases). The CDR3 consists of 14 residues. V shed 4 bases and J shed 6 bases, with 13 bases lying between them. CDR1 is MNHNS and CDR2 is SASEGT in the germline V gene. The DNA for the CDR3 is TGTGCCAGCAGTGGCCCAGGGCGGGGTCAGCCCCAGCATTTT. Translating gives CASSGPGRGQPQHF.

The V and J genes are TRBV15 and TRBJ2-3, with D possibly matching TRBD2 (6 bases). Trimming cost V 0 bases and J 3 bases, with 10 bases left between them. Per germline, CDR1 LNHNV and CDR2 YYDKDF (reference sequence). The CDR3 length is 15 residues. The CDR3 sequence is CATSRDKLATDTQYF. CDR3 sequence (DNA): TGTGCCACCAGCAGAGACAAACTAGCAACAGATACGCAGTATTTT.

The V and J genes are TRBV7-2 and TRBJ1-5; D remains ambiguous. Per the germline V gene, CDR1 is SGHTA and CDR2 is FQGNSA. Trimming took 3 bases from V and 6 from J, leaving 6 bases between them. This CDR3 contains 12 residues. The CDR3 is CASSLPGQPQHF. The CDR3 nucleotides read TGTGCCAGCAGCTTGCCAGGTCAGCCCCAGCATTTT.

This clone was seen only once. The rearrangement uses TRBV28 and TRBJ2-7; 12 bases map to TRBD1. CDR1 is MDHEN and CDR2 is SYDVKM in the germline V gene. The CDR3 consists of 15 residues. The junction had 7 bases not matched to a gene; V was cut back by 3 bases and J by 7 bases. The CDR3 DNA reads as TGTGCCAGCAGTTTTGGGGACAGGGGGCGTCGGGAGCAGTACTTC. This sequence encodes CASSFGDRGRREQYF. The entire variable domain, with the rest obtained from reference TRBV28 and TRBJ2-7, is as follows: DVKVTQSSRYLVKRTGEKVFLECVQDMDHENMFWYRQDPGLGLRLIYFSYDVKMKEKGDIPEGYSVSREKKERFSLILESASTNQTSMYLCASSFGDRGRREQYFGPGTRLTVT.

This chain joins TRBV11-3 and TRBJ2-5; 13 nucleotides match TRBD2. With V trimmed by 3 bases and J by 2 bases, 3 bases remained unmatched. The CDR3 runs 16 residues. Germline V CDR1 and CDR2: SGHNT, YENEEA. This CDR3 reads CASSLGTSGKQETQYF. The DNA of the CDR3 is TGTGCCAGCAGCTTGGGGACTAGCGGGAAACAAGAGACCCAGTACTTC.

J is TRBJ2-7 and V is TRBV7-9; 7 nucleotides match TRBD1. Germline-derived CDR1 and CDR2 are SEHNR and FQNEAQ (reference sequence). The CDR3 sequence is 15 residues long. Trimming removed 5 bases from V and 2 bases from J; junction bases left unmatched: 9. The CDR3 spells CASSGVGQAAYEQYF. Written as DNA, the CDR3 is TGTGCCAGCAGCGGAGTCGGACAGGCAGCCTACGAGCAGTACTTC.

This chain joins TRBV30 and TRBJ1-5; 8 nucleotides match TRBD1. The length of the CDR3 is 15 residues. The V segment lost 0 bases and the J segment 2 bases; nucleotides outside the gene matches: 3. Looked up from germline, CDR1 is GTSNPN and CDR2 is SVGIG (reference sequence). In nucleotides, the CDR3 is TGTGCCTGGAGTGTACAGGGACAGGGCAATCAGCCCCAGCATTTT. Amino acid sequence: CAWSVQGQGNQPQHF.

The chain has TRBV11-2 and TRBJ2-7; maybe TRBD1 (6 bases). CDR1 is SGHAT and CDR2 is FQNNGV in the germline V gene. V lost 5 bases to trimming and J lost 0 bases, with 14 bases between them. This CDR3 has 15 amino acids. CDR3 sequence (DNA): TGTGCCAGCAGCCAATTAACAGGGTTCTCCTACGAGCAGTACTTC. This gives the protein CASSQLTGFSYEQYF.

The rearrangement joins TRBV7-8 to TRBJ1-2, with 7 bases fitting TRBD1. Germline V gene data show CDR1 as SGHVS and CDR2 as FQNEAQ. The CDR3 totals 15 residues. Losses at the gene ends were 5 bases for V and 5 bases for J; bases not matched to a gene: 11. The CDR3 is CASSGSTGNGYGYTF. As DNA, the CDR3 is TGTGCCAGCAGCGGATCGACAGGGAACGGGTATGGCTACACCTTC.

This chain's CDR3 is CASSIDRAGTYEQYF. The CDR3 DNA reads as TGTGCCAGTAGTATAGACCGAGCGGGGACCTACGAGCAGTACTTC. The chain has TRBV19 and TRBJ2-7; TRBD2 agrees at 7 bases. In germline, CDR1 is LNHDA, CDR2 SQIVND (reference sequence). This CDR3 comprises 15 residues. The trim removed 0 bases at V and 2 bases at J, leaving 4 bases unmatched.

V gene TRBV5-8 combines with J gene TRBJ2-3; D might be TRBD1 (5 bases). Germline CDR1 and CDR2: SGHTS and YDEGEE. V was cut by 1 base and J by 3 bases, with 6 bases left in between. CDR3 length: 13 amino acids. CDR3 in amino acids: CASSLRGTDTQYF. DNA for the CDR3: TGTGCCAGCAGCTTGAGGGGTACAGATACGCAGTATTTT.

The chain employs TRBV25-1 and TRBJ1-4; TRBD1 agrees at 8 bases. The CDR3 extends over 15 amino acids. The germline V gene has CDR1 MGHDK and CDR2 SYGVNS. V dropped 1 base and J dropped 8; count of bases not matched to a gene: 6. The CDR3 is CASSESTGVSEKLFF. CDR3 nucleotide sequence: TGTGCCAGCAGTGAATCGACAGGGGTATCCGAAAAACTGTTTTTT.

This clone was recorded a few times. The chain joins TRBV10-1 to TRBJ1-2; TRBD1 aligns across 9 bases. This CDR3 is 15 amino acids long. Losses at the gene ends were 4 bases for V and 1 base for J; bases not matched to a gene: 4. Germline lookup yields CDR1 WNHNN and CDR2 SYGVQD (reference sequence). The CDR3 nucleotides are TGCGCCAGCAGTGCGGGACAGGGCAATAACTATGGCTACACCTTC. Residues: CASSAGQGNNYGYTF.

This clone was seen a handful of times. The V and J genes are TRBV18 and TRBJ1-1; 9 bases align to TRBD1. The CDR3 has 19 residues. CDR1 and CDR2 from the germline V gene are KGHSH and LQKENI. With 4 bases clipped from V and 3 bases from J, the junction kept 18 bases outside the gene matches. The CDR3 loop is CASSQLPLTGGLIDTEAFF. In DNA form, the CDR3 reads TGTGCCAGCTCACAACTCCCGCTAACAGGGGGCTTAATTGACACTGAAGCTTTCTTT.

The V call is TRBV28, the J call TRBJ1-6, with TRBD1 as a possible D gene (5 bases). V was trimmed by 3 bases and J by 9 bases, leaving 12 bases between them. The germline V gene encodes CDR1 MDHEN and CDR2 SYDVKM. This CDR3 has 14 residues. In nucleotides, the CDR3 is TGTGCCAGCAGTTTGGTCTTGGGGGGTTCACCCCTCCACTTT. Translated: CASSLVLGGSPLHF.

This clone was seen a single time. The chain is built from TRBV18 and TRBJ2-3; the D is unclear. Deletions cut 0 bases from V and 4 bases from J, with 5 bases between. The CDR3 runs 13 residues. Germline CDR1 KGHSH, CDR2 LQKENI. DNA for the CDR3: TGTGCCAGCTCACCACCGTATGCAGATACGCAGTATTTT. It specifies CASSPPYADTQYF.

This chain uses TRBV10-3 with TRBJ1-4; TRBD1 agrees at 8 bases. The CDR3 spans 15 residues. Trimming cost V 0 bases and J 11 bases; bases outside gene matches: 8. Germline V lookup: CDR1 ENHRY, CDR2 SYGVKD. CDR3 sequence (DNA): TGTGCCATCAGTGAGTCGTCAGGACAGGGCGGGAAACTGTTTTTT. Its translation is CAISESSGQGGKLFF.

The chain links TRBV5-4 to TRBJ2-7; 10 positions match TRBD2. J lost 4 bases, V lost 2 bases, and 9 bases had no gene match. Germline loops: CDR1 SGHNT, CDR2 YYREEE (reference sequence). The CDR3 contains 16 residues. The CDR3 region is CASSLAGGPRSYEQYF. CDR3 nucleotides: TGTGCCAGCAGCTTAGCGGGAGGGCCGAGGAGTTACGAGCAGTACTTC.

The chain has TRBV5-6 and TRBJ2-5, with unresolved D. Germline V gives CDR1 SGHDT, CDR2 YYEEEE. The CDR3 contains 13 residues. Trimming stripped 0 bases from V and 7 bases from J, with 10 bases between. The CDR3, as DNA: TGTGCCAGCAGCTTGGGGGCGCCAGGGACCCAGTACTTC. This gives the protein CASSLGAPGTQYF.

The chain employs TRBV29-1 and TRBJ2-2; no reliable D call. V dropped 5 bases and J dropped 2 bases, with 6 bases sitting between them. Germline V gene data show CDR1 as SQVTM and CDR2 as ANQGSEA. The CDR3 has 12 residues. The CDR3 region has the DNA TGCAGCGTTCTAGATAACACCGGGGAGCTGTTTTTT. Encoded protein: CSVLDNTGELFF.

The DNA of the CDR3 is TGTGCCAGCAGTGCCTCAGGGCTTTCCCAAGAGACCCAGTACTTC. Amino acid sequence: CASSASGLSQETQYF. The chain combines TRBV28 with TRBJ2-5, with D possibly matching TRBD1 (5 bases). The germline V gene encodes CDR1 MDHEN and CDR2 SYDVKM. Trimming took 5 bases from V and 1 from J, leaving 14 bases between them. The CDR3 totals 15 residues.

This CDR3 reads CASRRGGSSYEQYF. In DNA form, the CDR3 reads TGTGCCAGCAGGCGGGGCGGAAGCTCCTACGAGCAGTACTTC. The chain is built from TRBV25-1 and TRBJ2-7; a weak D match, TRBD2 (6 bases). Looked up from germline, CDR1 is MGHDK and CDR2 is SYGVNS. The CDR3 is 14 amino acids. The V and J ends lost 6 bases and 0 bases respectively, with 12 bases between them.